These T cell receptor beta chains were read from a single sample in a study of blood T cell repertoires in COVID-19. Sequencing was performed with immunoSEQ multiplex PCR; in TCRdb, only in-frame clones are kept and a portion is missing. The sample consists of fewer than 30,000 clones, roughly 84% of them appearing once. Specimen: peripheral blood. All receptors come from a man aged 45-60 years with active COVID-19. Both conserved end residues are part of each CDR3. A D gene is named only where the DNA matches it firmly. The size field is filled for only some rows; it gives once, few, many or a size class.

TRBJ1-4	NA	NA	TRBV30	CAWSSSNEKLFF	TGTGCCTGGAGCAGTTCTAATGAAAAACTGTTTTTT
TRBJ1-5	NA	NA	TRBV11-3	CASSLTGSNQPQHF	TGTGCCAGCAGCTTGACAGGATCTAATCAGCCCCAGCATTTT
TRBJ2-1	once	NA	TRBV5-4	CASSLRVAGYNEQFF	TGTGCCAGCAGCTTGCGTGTTGCAGGTTACAATGAGCAGTTCTTC
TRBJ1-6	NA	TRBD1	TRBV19	CASSPSGTGTSPLHF	TGTGCCAGTAGTCCCTCCGGGACAGGGACCTCACCCCTCCACTTT
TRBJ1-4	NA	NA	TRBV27	CASSLGTLGGEKLFF	TGTGCCAGCAGTTTAGGGACCCTAGGGGGAGAAAAACTGTTTTTT
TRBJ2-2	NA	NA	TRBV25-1	CASSEYWNTGELFF	TGTGCCAGCAGTGAATACTGGAACACCGGGGAGCTGTTTTTT
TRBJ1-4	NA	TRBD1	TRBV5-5	CASSLGQGGDYEKLFF	TGTGCCAGCAGCTTGGGACAGGGGGGTGATTATGAAAAACTGTTTTTT
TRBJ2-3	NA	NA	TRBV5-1	CASREGGQPNIHTQYF	TGCGCCAGCAGGGAGGGGGGGCAGCCGAATATTCATACGCAGTATTTT
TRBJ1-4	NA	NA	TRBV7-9	CASSLGQKNEKLFF	TGTGCCAGCAGCTTAGGGCAGAAGAATGAAAAACTGTTTTTT
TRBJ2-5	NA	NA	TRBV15	CATSRDRTYQETQYF	TGTGCCACCAGCAGAGATCGGACTTACCAAGAGACCCAGTACTTC
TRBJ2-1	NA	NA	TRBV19	CASSIAPIQGYSYNEQFF	TGTGCCAGTAGTATAGCTCCGATACAGGGATACTCCTACAATGAGCAGTTCTTC
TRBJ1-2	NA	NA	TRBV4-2	CASSQDGRGAPNYGYTF	TGTGCCAGCAGCCAAGATGGGAGGGGAGCCCCTAACTATGGCTACACCTTC
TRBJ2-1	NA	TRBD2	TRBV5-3	CARSLGGLAESSYNEQFF	TGTGCCAGAAGCTTGGGAGGACTAGCGGAAAGCTCCTACAATGAGCAGTTCTTC
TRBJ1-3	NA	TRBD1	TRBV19	CASSVGQGGGSGNTIYF	TGTGCCAGTAGTGTCGGACAGGGAGGAGGGTCTGGAAACACCATATATTTT
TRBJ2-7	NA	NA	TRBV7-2	CASSDGPREQYF	TGTGCCAGCAGCGATGGGCCAAGGGAGCAGTACTTC
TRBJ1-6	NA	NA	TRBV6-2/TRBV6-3	CASSWTNGNSPLHF	TGTGCCAGCAGTTGGACAAATGGGAATTCACCCCTCCACTTT
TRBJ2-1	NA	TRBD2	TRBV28	CASSGQGLAYEQFF	TGTGCCAGCAGTGGCCAGGGACTAGCTTATGAGCAGTTCTTC
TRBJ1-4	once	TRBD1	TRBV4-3	CASSPRGQASEKLFF	TGCGCCAGCAGCCCCCGGGGACAGGCGTCTGAAAAACTGTTTTTT
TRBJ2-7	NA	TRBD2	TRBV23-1	CASSQPTSGGYEQYF	TGCGCCAGCAGTCAGCCGACTAGCGGGGGCTACGAGCAGTACTTC
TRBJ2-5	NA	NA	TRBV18	CASSPLGTGKETQYF	TGTGCCAGCTCACCCCTCGGGACTGGAAAAGAGACCCAGTACTTC
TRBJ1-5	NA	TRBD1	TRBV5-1	CASSSGTGGNQPQHF	TGCGCCAGCAGCTCCGGGACAGGGGGTAATCAGCCCCAGCATTTT
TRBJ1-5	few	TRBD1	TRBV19	CASHELYRGRKHQPQHF	TGTGCCAGCCATGAACTATACAGGGGGCGAAAACACCAGCCCCAGCATTTT
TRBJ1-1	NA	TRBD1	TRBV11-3	CASTGDRGLSSTEAFF	TGTGCCAGCACCGGGGACAGGGGTCTCAGCAGCACTGAAGCTTTCTTT
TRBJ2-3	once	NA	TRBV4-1	CASSQFIAAMSTDTQYF	TGCGCCAGCAGCCAATTTATAGCAGCGATGAGCACAGATACGCAGTATTTT
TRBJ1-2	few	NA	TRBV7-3	CASSLQGMGYGYTF	TGTGCCAGCAGCTTACAGGGAATGGGGTATGGCTACACCTTC
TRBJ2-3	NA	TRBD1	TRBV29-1	CSVERPGQGAYF	TGCAGCGTTGAGAGACCGGGACAGGGGGCGTATTTT
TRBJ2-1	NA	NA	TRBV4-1	CASSFPYNEQFF	TGCGCCAGCAGCTTTCCGTACAATGAGCAGTTCTTC
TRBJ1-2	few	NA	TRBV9	CASSPHRDNYGYTF	TGTGCCAGCAGCCCCCACCGGGATAACTATGGCTACACCTTC
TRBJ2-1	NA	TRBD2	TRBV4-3	CASSQRAGRSYNEQFF	TGCGCCAGCAGCCAAAGAGCGGGACGATCCTACAATGAGCAGTTCTTC
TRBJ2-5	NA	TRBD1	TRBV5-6	CASSLWDRYQETQYF	TGTGCCAGCAGCTTGTGGGACAGATACCAAGAGACCCAGTACTTC
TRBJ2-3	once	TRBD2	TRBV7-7	CASSSSGRTDTQYF	TGTGCTAGCAGCAGTAGCGGGAGGACAGATACGCAGTATTTT
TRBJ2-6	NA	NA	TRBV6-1	CASSEDSSGANVLTF	TGTGCCAGCAGTGAAGACAGCTCTGGGGCCAACGTCCTGACTTTC
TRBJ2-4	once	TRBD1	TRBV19	CASPGQWYF	TGTGCCAGTCCGGGACAGTGGTACTTC
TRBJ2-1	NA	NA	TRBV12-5	CASGLGLDNEQFF	TGTGCTAGTGGTTTGGGACTAGACAATGAGCAGTTCTTC
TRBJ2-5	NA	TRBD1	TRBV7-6	CASSVRDRGLRETQYF	TGTGCCAGCAGCGTCCGCGACAGGGGGCTTAGGGAGACCCAGTACTTC
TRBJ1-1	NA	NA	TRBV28	CASSPRGGGNTEAFF	TGTGCCAGCAGTCCCCGGGGAGGGGGGAACACTGAAGCTTTCTTT
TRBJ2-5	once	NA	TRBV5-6	CASSSPPGRVGSQETQYF	TGTGCCAGCAGCTCCCCCCCTGGCAGGGTTGGGTCCCAAGAGACCCAGTACTTC
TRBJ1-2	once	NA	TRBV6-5	CASSYGGTERGYGYTF	TGTGCCAGCAGTTACGGAGGGACGGAAAGGGGTTATGGCTACACCTTC